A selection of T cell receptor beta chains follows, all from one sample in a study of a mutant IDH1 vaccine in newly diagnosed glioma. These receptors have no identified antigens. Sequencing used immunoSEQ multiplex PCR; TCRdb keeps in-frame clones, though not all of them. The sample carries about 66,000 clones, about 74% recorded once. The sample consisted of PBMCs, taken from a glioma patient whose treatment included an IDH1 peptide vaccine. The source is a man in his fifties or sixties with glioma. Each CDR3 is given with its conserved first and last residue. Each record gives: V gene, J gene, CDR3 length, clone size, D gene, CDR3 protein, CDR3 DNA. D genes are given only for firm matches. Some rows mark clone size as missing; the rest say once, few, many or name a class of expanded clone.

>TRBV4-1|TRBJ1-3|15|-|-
CASSQGPFSGNTIYF
TGCGCCAGCAGCCAAGGACCTTTCTCTGGAAACACCATATATTTT
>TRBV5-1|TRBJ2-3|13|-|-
CASSERRGDTQYF
TGCGCCAGCAGTGAGCGTAGAGGAGATACGCAGTATTTT
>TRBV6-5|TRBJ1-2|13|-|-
CASSRTETYGYTF
TGTGCCAGCAGCCGAACAGAGACCTATGGCTACACCTTC
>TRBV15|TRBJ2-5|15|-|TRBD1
CATSRGQGAGETQYF
TGTGCCACCAGCAGAGGGCAGGGGGCAGGTGAGACCCAGTACTTC
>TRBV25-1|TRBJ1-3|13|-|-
CASSEPGGNTIYF
TGTGCCAGCAGTGAACCCGGAGGAAACACCATATATTTT
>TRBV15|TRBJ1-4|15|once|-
CATSRGGEANEKLFF
TGTGCCACCAGCAGAGGAGGGGAGGCTAATGAAAAACTGTTTTTT
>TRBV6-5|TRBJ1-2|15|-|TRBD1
CASSLGGGGGYGYTF
TGTGCCAGCAGCCTGGGAGGGGGCGGTGGCTATGGCTACACCTTC
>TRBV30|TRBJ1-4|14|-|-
CAWSTTPLREKLFF
TGTGCCTGGAGCACGACCCCCCTAAGGGAAAAACTGTTTTTT
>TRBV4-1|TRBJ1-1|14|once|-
CASSQEGGYTEAFF
TGCGCCAGCAGCCAAGAAGGGGGGTACACTGAAGCTTTCTTT
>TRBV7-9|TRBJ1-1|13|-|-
CASSRSPNTEAFF
TGTGCCAGCAGCCGAAGCCCAAACACTGAAGCTTTCTTT
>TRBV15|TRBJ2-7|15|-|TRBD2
CATSRVRRGADEQYF
TGTGCCACCAGCAGAGTTCGGCGGGGGGCGGACGAGCAGTACTTC